This TCR beta chain came from a study of T-cell memory formation after mild COVID-19. Only a few counts were recorded for this clonotype. There are 15 residues in the CDR3. Trimming shortened V by 5 bases and J by 7 bases, and 23 bases separated the two germline ends. Germline V CDR1 and CDR2: DFQATT, SNEGSKA (reference sequence). Each CDR3 protein gets one entry after TCRdb re-called the 5' RACE reads with MiXCR. This table holds about 260,000 distinct CDR3 sequences, 16% found once. The rearrangement links TRBV20-1 to TRBJ1-2; perhaps TRBD1 as D (5 bases). Sequencing was performed on PBMCs or a T cell subset sorted from them (not recorded which). The TCR originated in a young man who had mild COVID-19 (a few samples of this study predate the infection). Cell type and time point are not known. For the CDR3, the DNA is TGCAGTGCTCACTGGAGAGGCCGGGGCCCCGGTGGCTACACCTTC. The encoded protein is CSAHWRGRGPGGYTF.